Presented here are 31 T cell receptor beta chains from one specimen sequenced in a study of blood T cell repertoires in COVID-19. Using immunoSEQ multiplex PCR, the repertoire was profiled, and TCRdb retains in-frame clones only, with some absent. This sample carries more than 300,000 clones, 80% to 90% of them seen once, and the ten largest clones take approximately 1.8%. The material sequenced was PBMCs or T cells enriched from blood (not recorded which). Receptor source: a man aged 40-55 years in a cohort exposed to, infected with or recovered from COVID-19 (not recorded which).

The rearrangement uses TRBV6-5 and TRBJ2-5, with 8 bases lining up with TRBD1. CDR1 is MNHEY, CDR2 SVGAGI, per germline. With V trimmed by 8 bases and J by 5 bases, 4 bases remained unmatched. There are 12 residues in the CDR3. The CDR3 sequence: CASPRGQETQYF. In DNA form, the CDR3 reads TGTGCCAGCCCCAGGGGGCAGGAGACCCAGTACTTC.

The rearrangement uses TRBV28 and TRBJ2-1, with D possibly TRBD1 on 6 matching bases. This CDR3 is built from 12 residues. The germline V gene has CDR1 MDHEN and CDR2 SYDVKM. The V end lost 6 bases, the J end lost 10 bases, and 13 bases lay between the germline ends. CDR3 sequence (DNA): TGTGCCAGCAGAACGCAGGGGCACGAGCAGTTCTTC. This codes for CASRTQGHEQFF.

V gene TRBV4-1 combines with J gene TRBJ2-1, with D possibly matching TRBD2 (5 bases). CDR3 size: 16 residues. The V end lost 0 bases, the J end lost 7 bases, and 16 bases lay between the germline ends. Germline V lookup: CDR1 MGHRA, CDR2 YSYEKL. In DNA, the CDR3 is TGCGCCAGCAGCCAAGATGCCCTAGCAAATCAGAATGAGCAGTTCTTC. Protein product: CASSQDALANQNEQFF.

In its sample, this clone was seen once. The chain links TRBV27 to TRBJ2-7, with TRBD2 as a possible D gene (6 bases). This CDR3 comprises 15 residues. Trimming cost V 4 bases and J 3 bases, with 16 bases left between them. Germline loops: CDR1 MNHEY, CDR2 SMNVEV (reference sequence). The CDR3 loop reads CASSSPSSANYEQYF. The CDR3 region has the DNA TGTGCCAGCAGTTCTCCCTCTAGCGCCAACTACGAGCAGTACTTC.

This chain's CDR3 is CASSSGLAGAETQYF. CDR3 DNA: TGTGCCAGCAGCTCGGGACTAGCGGGAGCAGAGACCCAGTACTTC. The chain links TRBV5-5 to TRBJ2-5; 14 nucleotides line up with TRBD2. V was pared by 3 bases and J by 4 bases, with 2 bases of the junction left unmatched. The CDR3 has 15 amino acids. Germline values: CDR1 SGHKS, CDR2 YYEKEE (reference sequence).

The chain has TRBV30 and TRBJ1-1, with 9 bases fitting TRBD1. The V segment lost 5 bases and the J segment 4 bases; nucleotides outside the gene matches: 5. The CDR3 is 13 amino acids. CDR1 is GTSNPN, CDR2 SVGIG, per germline (reference sequence). The chain's CDR3 is CAWGQGISTEAFF. CDR3 nucleotide sequence: TGTGCCTGGGGACAGGGGATAAGCACTGAAGCTTTCTTT.

This clone was seen a single time. The CDR3 nucleotides read TGTGCCACCAGCAGAGATGACAGGGTGGATGGCTACACCTTC. This encodes CATSRDDRVDGYTF. The V gene is TRBV15, the J gene TRBJ1-2; 7 bases line up with TRBD1. With V trimmed by 0 bases and J by 6 bases, 4 bases remained unmatched. Germline assignment: CDR1 LNHNV and CDR2 YYDKDF (reference sequence). This CDR3 is 14 amino acids long.

The CDR3 DNA reads as TGTGCCAGCAGCACAGGACAGGGAGTGTACTTC. It encodes CASSTGQGVYF. V gene TRBV11-1 combines with J gene TRBJ2-7, with 8 bases aligning to TRBD1. The CDR3 covers 11 residues. Germline trimming cut 5 bases from V and 12 bases from J; bases unmatched to any gene: 6. Germline loops: CDR1 SGHAT, CDR2 FQDESV (reference sequence). The full variable domain, completed using reference TRBV11-1 and TRBJ2-7, is EAEVAQSPRYKITEKSQAVAFWCDPISGHATLYWYRQILGQGPELLVQFQDESVVDDSQLPKDRFSAERLKGVDSTLKIQPAELGDSAMYLCASSTGQGVYFGPGTRLTVT.

The chain couples TRBV4-1 to TRBJ1-3; D is unclear. The CDR3 loop spans 16 amino acids. Germline V gene data show CDR1 as MGHRA and CDR2 as YSYEKL. Trimming stripped 0 bases from V and 0 bases from J, with 9 bases between. The CDR3 bases are TGCGCCAGCAGCCAAGATCCCCAGGCCTCTGGAAACACCATATATTTT. Its protein product is CASSQDPQASGNTIYF.

The chain couples TRBV19 to TRBJ2-5; D is ambiguous. CDR3 size: 13 residues. CDR1 is LNHDA, CDR2 SQIVND, per germline (reference sequence). V was shortened by 3 bases and J by 5 bases, with 10 bases between the two germline ends. For the CDR3, the DNA is TGTGCCAGTAGTATGGCAGTCGGGGAGACCCAGTACTTC. It encodes CASSMAVGETQYF.

This clone was recorded only once. The chain combines TRBV6-5 with TRBJ1-5; D might be TRBD1 (6 bases). CDR3 length equals 14 residues. V shed 4 bases and J shed 7 bases, with 14 bases lying between them. Germline CDR1 and CDR2: MNHEY and SVGAGI. CDR3 sequence reads: CASSFQQGDQPQHF. The CDR3 coding sequence is TGTGCCAGCAGTTTTCAACAGGGTGACCAGCCCCAGCATTTT.

The chain links TRBV9 to TRBJ1-4; tentative D call: TRBD1 (5 bases). The CDR3 has 16 amino acids. V lost 4 bases and J lost 3, with 16 bases in between. The V gene's germline CDR1 is SGDLS and CDR2 YYNGEE. This chain's CDR3 is CASSTEPGMSNEKLFF. The CDR3 DNA is TGTGCCAGCAGCACAGAACCAGGGATGTCTAATGAAAAACTGTTTTTT.

The genes are TRBV5-1 and TRBJ2-5; 10 bases match TRBD2. This CDR3 is built from 17 residues. CDR1 is SGHRS, CDR2 YFSETQ, per germline. The V segment lost 4 bases and the J segment 2 bases; nucleotides outside the gene matches: 11. The CDR3 is CASSLAGTSAPQETQYF. The CDR3 DNA reads as TGCGCCAGCAGCCTGGCCGGGACTAGCGCGCCGCAAGAGACCCAGTACTTC.

The genes are TRBV19 and TRBJ2-1; 8 bases are shared with TRBD2. This CDR3 spans 15 amino acids. Germline V gene sequence: CDR1 LNHDA, CDR2 SQIVND (reference sequence). V shed 7 bases, J shed 7 bases, and the junction held 12 bases outside the gene matches. The CDR3 here is CASTPQAGVKNEQFF. In DNA, the CDR3 is TGTGCCAGTACGCCCCAAGCGGGAGTCAAAAATGAGCAGTTCTTC. Together with reference TRBV19 and TRBJ2-1, the CDR3 gives the full variable domain: DGGITQSPKYLFRKEGQNVTLSCEQNLNHDAMYWYRQDPGQGLRLIYYSQIVNDFQKGDIAEGYSVSREKKESFPLTVTSAQKNPTAFYLCASTPQAGVKNEQFFGPGTRLTVL.

V gene TRBV6-5 combines with J gene TRBJ1-4; 7 bases agree with TRBD1. This CDR3 is built from 14 residues. CDR1 is MNHEY, CDR2 SVGAGI, per germline. Trimming took 6 bases from V and 4 from J; bases not matched to a gene: 5. The CDR3 sequence is CASRMGQFNEKLFF. CDR3 sequence (DNA): TGTGCCAGCAGGATGGGACAGTTTAATGAAAAACTGTTTTTT.

The chain recombines TRBV6-6 with TRBJ2-6, with D maybe TRBD1 (6 bases). CDR3 length equals 15 residues. Deletions cut 6 bases from V and 4 bases from J, with 13 bases between. The germline V gene has CDR1 MNHNY and CDR2 SVGAGI (reference sequence). The CDR3 loop reads CASRKGGTGANVLTF. The CDR3 nucleotides are TGTGCCAGCAGAAAAGGGGGTACCGGGGCCAACGTCCTGACTTTC.

CDR3 in amino acids: CASSQDGGGDQPQHF. CDR3 DNA: TGTGCCAGCAGCCAAGACGGGGGAGGCGATCAGCCCCAGCATTTT. The V and J genes are TRBV3-1 (or the pseudogene TRBV3-2) and TRBJ1-5; D may be TRBD1 (5 bases). Trimming stripped 0 bases from V and 5 bases from J, with 11 bases between. This CDR3 is built from 15 residues. The germline gives CDR1 LGHDT, CDR2 YNNKEL (reference sequence).

This chain joins TRBV6-5 and TRBJ2-7; TRBD1 matches at 8 bases. CDR1 and CDR2 from the germline V gene are MNHEY and SVGAGI. The CDR3 covers 14 residues. Unmatched junction bases numbered 11, after V lost 8 bases and J lost 5 bases. This chain's CDR3 is CASRPVGQGDEQYF. CDR3 sequence (DNA): TGTGCCAGCCGTCCCGTTGGACAGGGAGACGAGCAGTACTTC.

The genes are TRBV7-9 and TRBJ1-5; the D gene is possibly TRBD1 (6 bases). The V and J ends lost 5 bases and 1 base respectively, with 15 bases between them. Germline-derived CDR1 and CDR2 are SEHNR and FQNEAQ (reference sequence). The CDR3 loop spans 16 amino acids. CDR3 in DNA: TGTGCCAGCAGCCCAGGGGACGTACTAAGCAATCAGCCCCAGCATTTT. The encoded protein is CASSPGDVLSNQPQHF. The complete variable domain, with remaining parts taken from reference TRBV7-9 and TRBJ1-5, reads DTGVSQNPRHKITKRGQNVTFRCDPISEHNRLYWYRQTLGQGPEFLTYFQNEAQLEKSRLLSDRFSAERPKGSFSTLEIQRTEQGDSAMYLCASSPGDVLSNQPQHFGDGTRLSIL.

This CDR3 reads CASAPRSEAFF. The DNA for the CDR3 is TGTGCCAGCGCCCCTAGGAGTGAAGCTTTCTTT. The V and J genes are TRBV2 and TRBJ1-1; D unresolved. The CDR3 is made up of 11 amino acids. Trimming removed 8 bases from V and 7 bases from J, with 11 bases in between. Germline CDR1 is SNHLY and CDR2 is FYNNEI.

This clone was seen just once. The chain is built from TRBV4-2 and TRBJ2-1; 14 positions agree with TRBD2. The CDR3 sequence is 16 residues long. After removal of 1 base from V and 10 bases from J, the junction contained 6 bases not matched to a gene. Germline assignment: CDR1 LGHNA and CDR2 YNFKEQ. The CDR3 sequence: CASSQAGTSGSSEQFF. The CDR3 DNA is TGTGCCAGCAGCCAAGCTGGGACTAGCGGGAGTAGCGAGCAGTTCTTC.

The chain couples TRBV30 to TRBJ2-2, with a possible D match to TRBD1 (6 bases). V was shortened by 1 base and J by 3 bases, with 9 bases between the two germline ends. The CDR3 has 14 residues. Germline CDR1 is GTSNPN and CDR2 is SVGIG (reference sequence). The CDR3 is CAWSDYRDTGELFF. CDR3 in DNA: TGTGCCTGGAGTGACTACAGGGACACCGGGGAGCTGTTTTTT.

CDR3 coding DNA: TGTGCCAGCAACCCGGGACTAGCGGGAAGGAGCTCCTACAATGAGCAGTTCTTC. It is translated as CASNPGLAGRSSYNEQFF. The J gene is TRBJ2-1, the V gene TRBV7-8; 13 nucleotides agree with TRBD2. Per germline, CDR1 SGHVS and CDR2 FQNEAQ. V shed 7 bases, J shed 0 bases, and the junction held 9 bases outside the gene matches. This CDR3 is built from 18 residues. The full variable domain, in which reference TRBV7-8 and TRBJ2-1 provide the parts outside the CDR3, is GAGVSQSPRYKVAKRGQDVALRCDPISGHVSLFWYQQALGQGPEFLTYFQNEAQLDKSGLPSDRFFAERPEGSVSTLKIQRTQQEDSAVYLCASNPGLAGRSSYNEQFFGPGTRLTVL.

V and J are TRBV27 and TRBJ2-7, with 12 bases aligning to TRBD1. V lost 10 bases to trimming and J lost 5 bases; unmatched junction nucleotides: 6. The length of the CDR3 is 13 residues. Germline V gene sequence: CDR1 MNHEY, CDR2 SMNVEV (reference sequence). For the CDR3, the DNA is TGTGCCACTCGGGGGACAGGGGGCAACGAGCAGTACTTC. The encoded protein is CATRGTGGNEQYF.

V is TRBV28 and J is TRBJ1-5, with D hard to call. Between the trimmed V and J ends, which lost 2 bases and 5 bases, there was a span of 16 bases. The CDR3 has 16 amino acids. Germline V CDR1 and CDR2: MDHEN, SYDVKM. Here the CDR3 reads CASSLIGPTPDQPQHF. In nucleotides, the CDR3 is TGTGCCAGCAGTTTAATCGGTCCTACCCCGGATCAGCCCCAGCATTTT.

The V gene is TRBV29-1, the J gene TRBJ2-7; maybe TRBD2 (7 bases). V was clipped by 3 bases and J by 6 bases, with 18 bases between them. In germline, CDR1 is SQVTM, CDR2 ANQGSEA. The CDR3 loop spans 14 amino acids. The CDR3 protein is CSVDGGARNGEQYF. The CDR3 bases are TGCAGCGTTGATGGGGGGGCGCGGAACGGCGAGCAGTACTTC.

The rearrangement links TRBV5-1 to TRBJ2-2; 8 positions match TRBD1. Germline CDR1 and CDR2: SGHRS and YFSETQ. Trimming removed 3 bases from V and 5 bases from J; junction bases left unmatched: 9. The CDR3 spans 16 residues. This CDR3 is CASSWPQGAQTGELFF. DNA of the CDR3: TGCGCCAGCAGCTGGCCCCAGGGGGCGCAGACCGGGGAGCTGTTTTTT.

J is TRBJ1-1 and V is TRBV29-1, with D unresolved. The CDR3 is made up of 14 amino acids. The V and J ends lost 3 bases and 4 bases respectively, with 15 bases between them. Germline lookup yields CDR1 SQVTM and CDR2 ANQGSEA. CDR3 protein: CSVDEQFTGTEAFF. CDR3 sequence (DNA): TGCAGCGTTGACGAACAGTTCACCGGCACTGAAGCTTTCTTT.

This clone was seen just once. The sample holds other DNA sequences that translate to the same CDR3. The rearrangement joins TRBV5-6 to TRBJ1-4; D is unresolved. This CDR3 has 14 amino acids. In germline, CDR1 is SGHDT, CDR2 YYEEEE. V dropped 2 bases and J dropped 7 bases, with 12 bases sitting between them. The CDR3 reads CASSLGTVSEKLFF. DNA of the CDR3: TGTGCCAGCAGCTTAGGCACAGTAAGTGAAAAACTGTTTTTT.

CDR3 nucleotides: TGTGCCAGCAGTGAAGACCAGGGGAACTATGGCTACACCTTC. Its translation is CASSEDQGNYGYTF. This sequence joins TRBV6-1 and TRBJ1-2; possible D gene TRBD1, 6 bases. This CDR3 has 14 residues. Trimming took 1 base from V and 2 from J, leaving 8 bases between them. The germline CDR1 and CDR2 sequences are MNHNS and SASEGT.

The V gene is TRBV19, the J gene TRBJ1-5; 10 bases match TRBD1. V shed 6 bases and J 6 bases; nucleotides not matched to a gene: 5. The CDR3 extends over 14 amino acids. CDR1 is LNHDA and CDR2 is SQIVND in the germline V gene (reference sequence). CDR3 sequence (DNA): TGTGCCAGTAGCCGGGACAGGGGAATTCAGCCCCAGCATTTT. As protein: CASSRDRGIQPQHF.